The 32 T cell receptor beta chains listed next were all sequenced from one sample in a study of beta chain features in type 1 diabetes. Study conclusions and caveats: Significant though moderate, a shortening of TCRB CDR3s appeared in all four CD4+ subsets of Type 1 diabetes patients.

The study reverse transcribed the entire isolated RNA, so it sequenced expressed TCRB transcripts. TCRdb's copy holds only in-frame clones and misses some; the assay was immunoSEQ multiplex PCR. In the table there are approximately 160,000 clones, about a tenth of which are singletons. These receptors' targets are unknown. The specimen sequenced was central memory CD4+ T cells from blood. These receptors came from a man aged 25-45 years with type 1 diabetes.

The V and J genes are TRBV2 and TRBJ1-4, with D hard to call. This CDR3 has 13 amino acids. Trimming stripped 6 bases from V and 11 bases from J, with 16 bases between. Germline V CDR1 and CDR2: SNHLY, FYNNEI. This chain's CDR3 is CASSPEVWQKLFF. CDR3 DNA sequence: TGTGCCAGCAGCCCCGAGGTTTGGCAGAAACTGTTTTTT.

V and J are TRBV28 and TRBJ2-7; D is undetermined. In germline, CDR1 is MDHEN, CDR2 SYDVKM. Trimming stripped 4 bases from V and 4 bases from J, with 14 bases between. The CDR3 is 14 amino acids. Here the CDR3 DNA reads TGTGCCAGCAGTTCGTCCCCCTTAGCATACGAGCAGTACTTC. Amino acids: CASSSSPLAYEQYF.

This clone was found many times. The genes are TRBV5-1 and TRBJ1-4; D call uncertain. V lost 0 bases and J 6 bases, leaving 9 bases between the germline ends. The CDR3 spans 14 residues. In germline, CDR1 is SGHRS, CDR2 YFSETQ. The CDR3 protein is CASSLVPGDEKLFF. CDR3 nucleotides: TGCGCCAGCAGCTTGGTCCCCGGGGATGAAAAACTGTTTTTT.

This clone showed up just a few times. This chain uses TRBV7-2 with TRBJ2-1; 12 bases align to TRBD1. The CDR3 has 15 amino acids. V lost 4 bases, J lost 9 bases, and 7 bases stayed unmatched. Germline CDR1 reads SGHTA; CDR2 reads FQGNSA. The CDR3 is CASSYTGTGGREQFF. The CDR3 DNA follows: TGTGCCAGCAGCTATACCGGGACAGGGGGCCGTGAGCAGTTCTTC.

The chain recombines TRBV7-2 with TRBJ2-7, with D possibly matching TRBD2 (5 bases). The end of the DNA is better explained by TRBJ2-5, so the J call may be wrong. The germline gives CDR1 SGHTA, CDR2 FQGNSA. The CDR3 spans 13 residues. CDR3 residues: CASSSGSGETQYF. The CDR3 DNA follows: TGTGCCAGCAGCTCGGGGTCGGGGGAGACCCAGTACTTC.

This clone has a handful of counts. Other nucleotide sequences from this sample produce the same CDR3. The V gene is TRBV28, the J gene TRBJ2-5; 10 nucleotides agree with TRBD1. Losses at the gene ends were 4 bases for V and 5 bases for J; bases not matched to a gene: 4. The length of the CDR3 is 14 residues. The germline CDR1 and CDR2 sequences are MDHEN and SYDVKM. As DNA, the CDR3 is TGTGCCAGCAGTTCGGGACAGGGGCGCGAGACCCAGTACTTC. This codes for CASSSGQGRETQYF.

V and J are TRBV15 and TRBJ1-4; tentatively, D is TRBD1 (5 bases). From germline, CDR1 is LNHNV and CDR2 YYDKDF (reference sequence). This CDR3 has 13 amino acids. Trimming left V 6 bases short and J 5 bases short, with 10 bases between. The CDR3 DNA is TGTGCCACCAGAGGACACGTAAATGAAAAACTGTTTTTT. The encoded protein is CATRGHVNEKLFF.

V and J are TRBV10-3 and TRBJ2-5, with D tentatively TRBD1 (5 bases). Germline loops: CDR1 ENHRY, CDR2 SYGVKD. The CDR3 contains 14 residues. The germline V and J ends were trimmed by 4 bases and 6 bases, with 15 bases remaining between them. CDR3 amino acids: CAISATGAQQTQYF. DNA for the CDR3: TGTGCCATCAGTGCGACTGGGGCGCAACAGACCCAGTACTTC.

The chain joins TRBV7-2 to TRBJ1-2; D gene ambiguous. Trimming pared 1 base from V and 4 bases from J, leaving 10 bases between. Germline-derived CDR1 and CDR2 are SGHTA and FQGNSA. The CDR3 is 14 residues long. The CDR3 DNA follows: TGTGCCAGCAGCTTAGGGCAGGCCTTCTATGGCTACACCTTC. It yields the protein CASSLGQAFYGYTF.

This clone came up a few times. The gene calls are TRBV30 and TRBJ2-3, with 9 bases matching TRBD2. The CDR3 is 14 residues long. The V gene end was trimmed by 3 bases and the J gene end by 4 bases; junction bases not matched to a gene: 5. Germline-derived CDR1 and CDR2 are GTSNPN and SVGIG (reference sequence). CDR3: CAWRMAGGPDTQYF. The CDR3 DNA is TGTGCCTGGAGAATGGCGGGAGGGCCAGATACGCAGTATTTT.

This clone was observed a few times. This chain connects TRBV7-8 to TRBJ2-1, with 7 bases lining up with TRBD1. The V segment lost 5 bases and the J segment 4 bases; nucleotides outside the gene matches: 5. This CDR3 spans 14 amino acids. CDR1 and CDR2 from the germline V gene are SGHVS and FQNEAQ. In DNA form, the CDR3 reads TGTGCCAGCAGCCTACGACAGGGTTACAATGAGCAGTTCTTC. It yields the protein CASSLRQGYNEQFF.

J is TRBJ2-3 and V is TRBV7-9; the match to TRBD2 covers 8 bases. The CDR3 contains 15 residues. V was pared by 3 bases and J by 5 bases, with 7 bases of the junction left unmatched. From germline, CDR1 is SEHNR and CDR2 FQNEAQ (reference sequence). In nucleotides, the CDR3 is TGTGCCAGCAGCTTCTACAGCGGGAGTAGAGATACGCAGTATTTT. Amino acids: CASSFYSGSRDTQYF.

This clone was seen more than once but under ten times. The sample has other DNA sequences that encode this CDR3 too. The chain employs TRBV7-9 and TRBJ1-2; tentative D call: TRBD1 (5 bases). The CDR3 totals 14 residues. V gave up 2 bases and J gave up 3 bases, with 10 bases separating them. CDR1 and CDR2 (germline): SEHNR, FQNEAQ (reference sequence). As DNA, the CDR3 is TGTGCCAGCAGCTTAAGGGGTTCGGACTATGGCTACACCTTC. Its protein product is CASSLRGSDYGYTF.

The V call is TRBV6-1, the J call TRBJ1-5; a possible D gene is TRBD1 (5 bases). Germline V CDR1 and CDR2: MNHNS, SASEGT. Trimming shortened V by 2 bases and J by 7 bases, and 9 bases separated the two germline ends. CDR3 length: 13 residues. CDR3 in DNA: TGTGCCAGCAGTGAACAGGGAGGGCAGCCCCAGCATTTT. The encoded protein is CASSEQGGQPQHF.

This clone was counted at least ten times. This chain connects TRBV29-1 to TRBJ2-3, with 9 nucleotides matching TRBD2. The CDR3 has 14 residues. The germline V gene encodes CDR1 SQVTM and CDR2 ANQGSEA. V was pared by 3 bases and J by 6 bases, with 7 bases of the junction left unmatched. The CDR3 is CSVEGVAGADTQYF. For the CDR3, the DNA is TGCAGCGTTGAGGGAGTAGCGGGAGCGGATACGCAGTATTTT.

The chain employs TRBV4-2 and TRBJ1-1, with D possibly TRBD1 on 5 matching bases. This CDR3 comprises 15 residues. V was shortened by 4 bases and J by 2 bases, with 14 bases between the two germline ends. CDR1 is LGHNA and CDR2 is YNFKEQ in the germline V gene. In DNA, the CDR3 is TGTGCCAGCAGCCGAATAATGACAGACAACACTGAAGCTTTCTTT. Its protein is CASSRIMTDNTEAFF.

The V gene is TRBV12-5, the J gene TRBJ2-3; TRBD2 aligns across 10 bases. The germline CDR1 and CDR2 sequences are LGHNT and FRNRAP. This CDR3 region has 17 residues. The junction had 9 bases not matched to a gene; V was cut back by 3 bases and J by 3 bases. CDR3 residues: CASGFGLAGGSTDTQYF. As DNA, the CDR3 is TGTGCTAGTGGTTTCGGATTAGCGGGAGGTTCTACAGATACGCAGTATTTT.

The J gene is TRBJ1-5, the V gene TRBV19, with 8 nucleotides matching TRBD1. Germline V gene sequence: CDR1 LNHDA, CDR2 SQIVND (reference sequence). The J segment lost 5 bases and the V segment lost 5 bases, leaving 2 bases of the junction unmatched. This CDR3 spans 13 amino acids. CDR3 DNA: TGTGCCAGTAGTCCGGACAGGGATCAGCCCCAGCATTTT. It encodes CASSPDRDQPQHF.

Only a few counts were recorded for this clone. In DNA form, the CDR3 reads TGTGCCAGCAGTTTAGGCTCACTAGCGGGAGGAAAATATGAGCAGTTCTTC. Amino acids: CASSLGSLAGGKYEQFF. The chain is built from TRBV27 and TRBJ2-1, with TRBD2 matching 12 bases. Germline loops: CDR1 MNHEY, CDR2 SMNVEV (reference sequence). CDR3 length equals 17 residues. Germline trimming cut 2 bases from V and 8 bases from J; bases unmatched to any gene: 10.

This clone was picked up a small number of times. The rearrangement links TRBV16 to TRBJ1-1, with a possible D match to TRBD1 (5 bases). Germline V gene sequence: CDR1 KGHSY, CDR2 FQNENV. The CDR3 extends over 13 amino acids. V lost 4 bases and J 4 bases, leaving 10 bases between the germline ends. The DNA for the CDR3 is TGTGCCAGCAGCCCCTCGGGGGGCACTGAAGCTTTCTTT. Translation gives CASSPSGGTEAFF.

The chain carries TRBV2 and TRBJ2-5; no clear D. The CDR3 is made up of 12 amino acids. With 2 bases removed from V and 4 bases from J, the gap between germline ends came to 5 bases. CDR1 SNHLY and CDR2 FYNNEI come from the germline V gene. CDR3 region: CASSEFGETQYF. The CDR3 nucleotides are TGTGCCAGCAGTGAATTCGGAGAGACCCAGTACTTC.

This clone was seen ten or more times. The CDR3 DNA reads as TGTGCCACCAGCAGAACGGGACTAGCGGTTACAGATACGCAGTATTTT. Protein product: CATSRTGLAVTDTQYF. The genes are TRBV15 and TRBJ2-3; the match to TRBD2 covers 11 bases. The CDR3 extends over 16 amino acids. Looked up from germline, CDR1 is LNHNV and CDR2 is YYDKDF (reference sequence). J was trimmed by 3 bases and V by 2 bases; bases with no gene match: 4.

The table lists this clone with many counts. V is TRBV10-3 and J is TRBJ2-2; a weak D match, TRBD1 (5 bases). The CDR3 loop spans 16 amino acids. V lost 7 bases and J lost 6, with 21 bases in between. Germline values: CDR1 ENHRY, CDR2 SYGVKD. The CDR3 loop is CAIKAGPSGGAGELFF. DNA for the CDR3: TGTGCCATCAAGGCAGGGCCCTCAGGTGGGGCCGGGGAGCTGTTTTTT.

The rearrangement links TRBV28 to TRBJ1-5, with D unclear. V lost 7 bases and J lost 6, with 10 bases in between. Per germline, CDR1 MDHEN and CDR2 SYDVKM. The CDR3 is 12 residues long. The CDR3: CASISLSQPQHF. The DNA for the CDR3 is TGTGCCAGCATCTCGTTGAGTCAGCCCCAGCATTTT.

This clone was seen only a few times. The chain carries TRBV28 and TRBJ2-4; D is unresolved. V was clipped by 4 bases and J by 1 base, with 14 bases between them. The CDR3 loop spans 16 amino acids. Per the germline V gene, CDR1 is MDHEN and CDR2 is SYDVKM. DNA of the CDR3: TGTGCCAGCAGTTCTCACCCGAGTTTGGCCAAAAACATTCAGTACTTC. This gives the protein CASSSHPSLAKNIQYF.

CDR3 residues: CASSPRQGIDYGYTF. CDR3 nucleotide sequence: TGTGCCAGCTCACCCCGACAGGGGATTGACTATGGCTACACCTTC. The V call is TRBV18, the J call TRBJ1-2; 8 bases fit TRBD1. Germline CDR1 is KGHSH and CDR2 is LQKENI. This CDR3 is 15 amino acids long. V gave up 3 bases and J gave up 3 bases; unmatched junction bases: 6.

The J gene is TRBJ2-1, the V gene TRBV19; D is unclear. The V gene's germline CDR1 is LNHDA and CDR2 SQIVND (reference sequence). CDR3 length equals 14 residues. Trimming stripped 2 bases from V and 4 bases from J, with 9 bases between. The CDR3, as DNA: TGTGCCAGTAGTATAACTATCTCATACAATGAGCAGTTCTTC. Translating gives CASSITISYNEQFF.

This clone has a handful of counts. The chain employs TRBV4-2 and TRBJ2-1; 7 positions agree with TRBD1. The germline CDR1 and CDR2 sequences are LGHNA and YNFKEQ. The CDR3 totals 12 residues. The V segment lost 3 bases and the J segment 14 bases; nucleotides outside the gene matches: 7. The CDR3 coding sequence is TGTGCCAGCAGCCAGACAGGGCAAGAGGAGTTCTTC. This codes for CASSQTGQEEFF.

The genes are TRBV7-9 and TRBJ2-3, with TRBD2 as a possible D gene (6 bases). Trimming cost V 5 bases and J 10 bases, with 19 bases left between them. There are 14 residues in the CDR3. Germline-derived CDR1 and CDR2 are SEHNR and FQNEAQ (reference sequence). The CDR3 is CASSDGQKGDSQYF. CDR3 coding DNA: TGTGCCAGCAGCGATGGACAAAAAGGGGACTCGCAGTATTTT.

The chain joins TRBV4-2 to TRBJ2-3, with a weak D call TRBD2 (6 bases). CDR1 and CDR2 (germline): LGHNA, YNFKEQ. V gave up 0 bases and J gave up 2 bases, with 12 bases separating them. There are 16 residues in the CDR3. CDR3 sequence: CASSQDTSGFTDTQYF. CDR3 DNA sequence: TGTGCCAGCAGCCAAGATACCAGCGGGTTCACAGATACGCAGTATTTT.

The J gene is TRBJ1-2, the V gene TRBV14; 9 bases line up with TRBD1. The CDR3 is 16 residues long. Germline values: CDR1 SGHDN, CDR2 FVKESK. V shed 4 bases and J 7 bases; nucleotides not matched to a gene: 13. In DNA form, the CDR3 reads TGTGCCAGCAGCCCTTTTCGGACAGGGGAGACGGCTGGCTACACCTTC. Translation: CASSPFRTGETAGYTF.

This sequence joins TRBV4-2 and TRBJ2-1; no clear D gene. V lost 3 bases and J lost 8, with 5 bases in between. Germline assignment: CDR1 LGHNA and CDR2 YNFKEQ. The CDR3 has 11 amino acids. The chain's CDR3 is CASSHSDEQFF. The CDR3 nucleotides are TGTGCCAGCAGCCACAGCGATGAGCAGTTCTTC.